This TCR beta chain emerged from a study of cytomegalovirus exposure and HLA in healthy donors listed by TCRdb under 2017. Background for the entire study: An earlier analysis of 587 of the donors reported about 260 Gb of sequence data and around 100 million unique TCR beta sequences obtained from about 170 million T cells. Approximately 330 gigabases of sequencing data and approximately 91 million unique TCR sequences made up an early release that covered over 550 HLA-typed donors. Of the 350 to 400 genotyped donors, approximately 82% fell in the genetic ancestry cluster associated with self-reported Caucasian donors. The study aimed to test whether cataloging public T cell receptors could reveal signatures of past pathogen exposure. The study profiled the T cell repertoires of 500 to 800 subjects by immunosequencing and related them to cytomegalovirus serostatus. In addition to the first cohort of about 650 subjects, a separate validation cohort of 120 different subjects was used. The study combined high-throughput TCR immunosequencing, statistical association of individual TCRs with disease status, and machine learning to predict cytomegalovirus infection status. To study patterns of TCR occurrence, a later analysis re-analyzed previously published TCR beta repertoires from under 750 donors and added high-resolution HLA genotyping. The later analysis used no new phenotypic data to find candidate immune exposures, relying instead on TCR beta sequences and their occurrence across donors. To decide whether each TCR beta V gene segment behaved as functional or pseudogenic, an earlier analysis of some 540 of the donors relied on high-throughput TCR beta sequencing. Donor age, sex, ethnicity and CMV serostatus were collected together with the repertoire data. Genome-wide SNP genotypes for about 60% of the roughly 700 donors were used in a later genetic analysis, which treated that subset as a discovery cohort. All discovery cohort repertoires had been generated on a single sequencing platform. Both class I and class II loci were covered by HLA typing, at four-digit resolution. Typing coverage varied by locus: roughly 629-630 donors for A, B, C, DRB1 and DQB1; roughly 560 for DQA1; around 610 for DPA1; about 450 for DPB1. A handful of DR-DQ haplotypes were handled as single units for association and clustering because linkage in the cohort was strong. Among some 400 genotyped donors of the cohort, an average of approximately 240,000 unique TCR beta nucleotide sequences were sequenced per donor, roughly 20% of them non-productive. The research as a whole found: A further reported finding was that TCR beta sequences accurately predicted the HLA-A and HLA-B alleles for most subjects in the first cohort. Linkage disequilibrium might explain the correlated functional status among segregating V segments, but an unknown experimental factor could not be excluded. The authors suggested that the approach could potentially be extended to other disease states and immunological phenotypes. A few of the identified cytomegalovirus-associated TCR beta chains were confirmed in vitro to be specific for cytomegalovirus antigens. Because some donors lacked HLA typing at each locus, the association tests relied only on the typed subset. Immune exposure information for the cohort was limited to CMV serostatus. While some public TCRs were present in many individuals, most TCR sequences turned up only very rarely across donors. Most CMV-associated TCR beta chains appeared to be HLA-restricted in a later analysis, and the HLA associations seemed to be driven largely by CMV exposure. In both the original and validation cohorts, the classifier was reported to diagnose cytomegalovirus status with high specificity and sensitivity. In a later analysis, 16,951 TCR beta sequences were associated with specific HLA alleles at a false discovery rate of 0.05. According to a later genetic analysis, donors in an Asian-associated ancestry cluster had fewer N-insertions in productive TCRs than the roughly 660-donor mean. In a later analysis, several top co-occurrence clusters were reported to appear linked to parvovirus B19, influenza, CMV and Epstein-Barr virus. The presence/absence analyses assumed that sequencing depth was roughly uniform across donors, and that assumption may not be true. When HLA alleles, especially DR and DQ, strongly co-occurred, TCR associations were difficult to assign to individual alleles. In the study, around 150 TCR beta chains were listed as associated with cytomegalovirus. In a later analysis, HLA-associated TCR beta chains were found to be more clonally expanded and to have lower generation probabilities than equally common non-associated chains. In an earlier analysis of approximately 590 of the donors, most TCR beta V segments appeared in productive rearrangements about 87% or about 30% of the time, broadly matching IMGT annotations. V-gene and J-gene trimming of TCR beta chains was associated with a missense DCLRE1C variant in a later genetic analysis, and the association was replicated in an independent cohort. In a later analysis, TCR association rates were found to vary across HLA loci, with the most associated TCRs seen for DRB1 alleles and the fewest for HLA-C alleles. A cluster of highly shared sequence variants was judged likely to be a technical artifact of the sequencing pipeline. Some IMGT-functional V segments, including TRBV6-2 and TRBV6-3, could not be told apart with the 87-base-pair reads, so those segments were excluded. The earlier analysis of 587 of the donors excluded 15 to 20 rarely observed V segments, including chromosome 9 orphons, because counts were too low. In this cohort, only TCR beta chains were sequenced, and detectable features were limited by the absence of alpha or paired-chain data.

From the cysteine up to the phenylalanine, the CDR3 has a length of 16 residues. The only DNA kept is the CDR3, 48 bases in frame from the first base. A distance of 17 bases separates the germline ends of V and J, which lose 6 bases and 0 bases respectively. In the germline V gene (reference sequence), CDR1 corresponds to GTSNPN and CDR2 to SVGIG. In total, fewer than 750 healthy bone marrow donors made up the cohort. At the time of sampling, every cohort member was nominally healthy, though immune exposures that went unrecorded were likely present. The donor was CMV seropositive and was included in the group of 250 to 300 seropositive cohort members. Every donor gave a peripheral blood sample, and the peripheral blood mononuclear cells from that sample were used for TCR beta sequencing. Genomic DNA was extracted from the blood cell samples with the Qiagen DNeasy Blood Extraction Kit. This clone was counted once. It has no known antigen specificity. No base quality values were provided; no much bigger clone lies one nucleotide off.

Preparation of the library involved the immunoSEQ multiplex PCR assay. The multiplex PCR relied on a mix of 60 forward primers for TCR Vbeta segments and 13 reverse primers for TCR Jbeta segments. The CDR3 region of rearranged TCR beta genes was amplified from genomic DNA by a multiplex PCR assay. On the Illumina HiSeq System, the amplified TCR beta libraries were sequenced as 87-base-pair reads. Under the source paper's analysis protocol: In a later analysis, roughly 80 million unique TCR beta chains were counted across the roughly 610 repertoires, and roughly 11 million of these chains were shared by at least two donors. Raw reads were error-corrected and collapsed into unique sequences with a nearest-neighbor algorithm that merged closely related sequences to remove PCR and sequencing errors. To assign V, D and J gene segments, CDR3 sequences were aligned to IMGT reference sequences. For a sequence to be retained, a match of at least six nucleotides was required to both a V gene segment and a J gene segment. Rearrangements were called productive when the CDR3 lacked stop codons and stayed in frame with V and J; all others were non-productive. Following IMGT convention, CDR3 was defined as the stretch from the second conserved V-encoded cysteine to the conserved J-encoded phenylalanine. The earlier analysis of about 640 of the donors excluded any sequence lacking an unambiguous match to a single V gene segment. In an earlier analysis of 587 of the donors, V segments were called functional above 56.7% productive rearrangements and were called segregating when the between-donor standard deviation exceeded 5%. To diagnose cytomegalovirus status from the catalog of TCR beta chain sequences, a statistical classification framework was built. A later analysis assigned V and J genes by comparing TCR nucleotide sequences with IMGT/GENE-DB human TR gene sequences. A later analysis assigned CDR3 sequences and most-parsimonious VDJ recombination scenarios with the TCRdist pipeline. A later analysis defined each TCR beta chain by its CDR3 amino acid sequence plus V-gene family, and excluded reads lacking a unique V-gene family. In a later analysis, 450 to 600 highly shared, low-generation-probability nucleotide sequences were removed to address suspected cross-contamination and a sequencing artifact. In a later analysis, a clonal expansion index was calculated for each public chain from normalized within-repertoire ranks of inferred template counts. In a later analysis, generation probabilities were computed using a VDJ recombination model fitted to out-of-frame rearrangements, and the results were checked against IGoR. A later analysis scored TCR-TCR, TCR-HLA and TCR-CMV co-occurrence with hypergeometric tests, applying a repertoire-size bias correction to TCR pairs. To estimate false discovery rates, a later analysis permuted the HLA or CMV assignments 20 times. In a later analysis, co-occurring TCRs were grouped using DBSCAN, and TCRdist sequence similarity was added for clustering within HLA-allele-positive subsets. Co-occurrence clustering excluded repertoires with fewer than 30,000 or more than 120,000 public chains, plus five with anomalous nucleotide sharing. Held by TCRdb, this immuneACCESS table contains in-frame sequences only and omits some clones. Under half of the omission traces to an unresolved V gene where checked; the cause of the rest is unknown. Clone size and V and J calls were adopted from that table, with D and trimming inferred from the DNA. The sample table shows under 150,000 clones, and around 60% are seen once. 8.5% to 9.5% of the sample is in the top ten clones.

The chain was built from TRBV30 and TRBJ1-4; the best D guess is TRBD1, with 5 bases matching. The specimen sequenced was PBMCs. The sequence derives from a middle-aged woman in good health and CMV-seropositive. The nucleotide sequence reads as follows: TGTGCCTGTGGGGGGTCCGCCATTCCAACTAATGAAAAACTGTTTTTT. The translation is CACGGSAIPTNEKLFF.